This is a list of T cell receptor beta chains from one sample in a study of blood T cell repertoires in COVID-19. Repertoires were generated with immunoSEQ multiplex PCR, while TCRdb's copy carries only in-frame clones and drops some. The sample includes about 99,000 clones, roughly 76% of them seen just once. The specimen sequenced was peripheral blood. The receptors were sampled from an elderly man with COVID-19, enrolled during active disease. The CDR3 runs from the conserved cysteine through the conserved F or W. The D gene is left open where the match is weak. Rows may omit the clone size; those that give it use once, few, many or a size class.

d_call	clone_size	v_call	j_call	cdr3_nt	cdr3_aa
TRBD1	NA	TRBV7-6	TRBJ1-4	TGTGCCAGCAGCGCACTCGGGACAGTTGATGAAAAACTGTTTTTT	CASSALGTVDEKLFF
NA	once	TRBV19	TRBJ2-5	TGTGCCAGTTCCCTCGGGGAAGAGACCCAGTACTTC	CASSLGEETQYF
NA	NA	TRBV2	TRBJ1-5	TGTGCCAGCAGGGTACAGGGCGGACATCAGCCCCAGCATTTT	CASRVQGGHQPQHF
TRBD1	NA	TRBV27	TRBJ2-1	TGTGCCAGCAGTTTATGGTCCCTCCGGGACAGGGGTCTCTACAATGAGCAGTTCTTC	CASSLWSLRDRGLYNEQFF
NA	NA	TRBV6-4	TRBJ1-6	TGTGCCAGCAACAACAGGGACGGTTCACCCCTCCACTTT	CASNNRDGSPLHF
TRBD1	NA	TRBV7-9	TRBJ1-2	TGTGCCAGCAGCTTAGCGTACCAGGGGGTTAAGTATGGCTACACCTTC	CASSLAYQGVKYGYTF
TRBD1	NA	TRBV29-1	TRBJ2-5	TGCAGCGTTGGAGGAGGGACAGGGGTCAAGGAGACCCAGTACTTC	CSVGGGTGVKETQYF
TRBD1	NA	TRBV18	TRBJ2-5	TGTGCCAGCTCACCACCTACAGGGGCATATAACTTC	CASSPPTGAYNF
TRBD1	NA	TRBV28	TRBJ2-1	TGTGCCAGCAGCGGACAGGGGTCACACTACAATGAGCAGTTCTTC	CASSGQGSHYNEQFF
TRBD1	NA	TRBV12-5	TRBJ2-5	TGTGCTAGTGGTTTAGAGACAGGGCCGGTCTCAGAGACCCAGTACTTC	CASGLETGPVSETQYF
NA	NA	TRBV30	TRBJ1-4	TGTGCCTGGAGACTCTATGCGGGGGAAAAACTGTTTTTT	CAWRLYAGEKLFF
NA	NA	TRBV6-2/TRBV6-3	TRBJ2-2	TGTGCCAGCAGTGGCCTGGCCTCTTACACCGGGGAGCTGTTTTTT	CASSGLASYTGELFF
NA	NA	TRBV12-3/TRBV12-4	TRBJ1-4	TGTGCCAGCAGGAACCGGGACTGGGAACTGTTTTTT	CASRNRDWELFF
NA	NA	TRBV3-1/TRBV3-2	TRBJ1-5	TGTGCCAGCAGCCAATCAGGGTTTAGCAATCAGCCCCAGCATTTT	CASSQSGFSNQPQHF
TRBD2	NA	TRBV19	TRBJ2-7	TGTGCCAGTAGTATTGGGGGACTAGCGTCGGGTGAGCAGTACTTC	CASSIGGLASGEQYF
NA	NA	TRBV2	TRBJ1-1	TGTGCCAGCAGACACCAGGACATGGGTGAAGCTTTCTTT	CASRHQDMGEAFF
NA	NA	TRBV7-9	TRBJ2-5	TGTGCCAGCAGCTTTACAGGGATGGAGACCCAGTACTTC	CASSFTGMETQYF
NA	NA	TRBV2	TRBJ2-7	TGTGCCAGCAGTGACGTTCTGGAATCAGTAGCGGAGTCCCGCTACGAGCAGTACTTC	CASSDVLESVAESRYEQYF
NA	NA	TRBV19	TRBJ1-1	TGTGCCAGTAGTTTACCAGGGGCTGTTGAAATGTACACTGAAGCTTTCTTT	CASSLPGAVEMYTEAFF
NA	few	TRBV7-9	TRBJ2-7	TGTGCCAGCAGCGCGGGCGCCAAACGGGACGAGCAGTACTTC	CASSAGAKRDEQYF
NA	NA	TRBV11-2	TRBJ2-3	TGTGCCAGCAGCCACGGGGATACAGATACGCAGTATTTT	CASSHGDTDTQYF
TRBD1	NA	TRBV6-2/TRBV6-3	TRBJ2-7	TGTGCCAGCAGTTATCCCGGACAGGGGGCCGGCGAGCAGTACTTC	CASSYPGQGAGEQYF
TRBD2	NA	TRBV6-2/TRBV6-3	TRBJ2-2	TGTGCCAGCAGTTACGTGGGACTAGCGGGGAACACCGGGGAGCTGTTTTTT	CASSYVGLAGNTGELFF
TRBD2	NA	TRBV29-1	TRBJ2-7	TGCAGCGCTAGCGGGACAGCCTACGAGCAGTACTTC	CSASGTAYEQYF
TRBD1	once	TRBV19	TRBJ1-5	TGTGCCAGTAATGGACGGATCTCGGGACAGGGGGCATCGGGCCAGCCCCAGCATTTT	CASNGRISGQGASGQPQHF
TRBD1	NA	TRBV29-1	TRBJ1-1	TGCAGCGTCGCTACAGGGGGTTCGAACACTGAAGCTTTCTTT	CSVATGGSNTEAFF
TRBD1	few	TRBV18	TRBJ1-2	TGTGCCAGCTCAGACCGGGACAGGGAATCCCGTGGCTACACCTTC	CASSDRDRESRGYTF
NA	NA	TRBV28	TRBJ1-3	TGTGCCAGCAGTTTAGGGGAGCGGGGGGCTGGAAACACCATATATTTT	CASSLGERGAGNTIYF
NA	NA	TRBV6-1	TRBJ1-5	TGTGCCAGCAGTGAATCGACGGGGAGCAATCAGCCCCAGCATTTT	CASSESTGSNQPQHF
NA	NA	TRBV1	TRBJ1-6	TGCACCAGCAGCCAAGCCTACCCCCGGAATTCACCCCTCCACTTT	CTSSQAYPRNSPLHF
TRBD1	once	TRBV6-6	TRBJ2-5	TGTGCCAGCAGTTACCCGGGGACAGGGGATGGGGAGACCCAGTACTTC	CASSYPGTGDGETQYF
NA	NA	TRBV27	TRBJ1-2	TGTGCCAGCAGTTTTCTTGGGGGGGCGCATGGCTACACCTTC	CASSFLGGAHGYTF
NA	few	TRBV19	TRBJ1-2	TGTGCCAGTAGTATAGATGGCGGGAACTATGGCTACACCTTC	CASSIDGGNYGYTF
NA	NA	TRBV28	TRBJ2-2	TGTGCCAGCAACCAACCTCAGGGAGGGGGAGGGGAGCTGTTTTTT	CASNQPQGGGGELFF
NA	NA	TRBV7-7	TRBJ2-3	TGTGCCAGCAGCTTAGTTTTCGGGGCAGATACGCAGTATTTT	CASSLVFGADTQYF
TRBD1	few	TRBV5-4	TRBJ1-1	TGTGCCAGCAGTCCGACAGGGCTGGGAGGTACTGAAGCTTTCTTT	CASSPTGLGGTEAFF
TRBD1	NA	TRBV7-8	TRBJ1-2	TGTGCCAGCAGCCCTGACAGGGGTAACTATGGCTACACCTTC	CASSPDRGNYGYTF
NA	NA	TRBV27	TRBJ1-6	TGTGCCAGCAGTTTTGGGCAAGATTACTTTGCAGGTTCACCCCTCCACTTT	CASSFGQDYFAGSPLHF
TRBD2	NA	TRBV27	TRBJ2-3	TGTGCCAGCAGTTTGGGACTAGCGGGGGGATTGGCAGATACGCAGTATTTT	CASSLGLAGGLADTQYF
NA	NA	TRBV4-1	TRBJ1-2	TGCGCCAGCAGCTCCAGGGTTCGGGTCGGCGGCTACACCTTC	CASSSRVRVGGYTF
TRBD2	once	TRBV10-1	TRBJ2-3	TGCGCCAGCAGTGACCCCTCTAGCGGGGGGTTCACAGATACGCAGTATTTT	CASSDPSSGGFTDTQYF
NA	few	TRBV2	TRBJ1-1	TGTGCCAGCAGGTTGGCCCGTATTAATCGGGACAAGGTGCTATCGAACACTGAAGCTTTCTTT	CASRLARINRDKVLSNTEAFF
TRBD1	NA	TRBV5-4	TRBJ2-5	TGTGCCAGCAGCTTGAGGGACAGCCAAGAGACCCAGTACTTC	CASSLRDSQETQYF
NA	NA	TRBV6-2/TRBV6-3	TRBJ1-5	TGTGCCAGCAGTTACTCGGCGGGGACCCTCAACCAGCCCCAGCATTTT	CASSYSAGTLNQPQHF
NA	NA	TRBV7-2	TRBJ1-6	TGTGCCAGCAGCCGCCCCCGGGTCAGCGAACCCCTCCACTTT	CASSRPRVSEPLHF
NA	NA	TRBV5-8	TRBJ2-2	TGTGCCAGCAGCCGCGAGCTGGCCGGGGAGCTGTTTTTT	CASSRELAGELFF
NA	once	TRBV7-3	TRBJ2-3	TGTGCCAGCAGCTTAGTAGGGGGTCTGGATACGCAGTATTTT	CASSLVGGLDTQYF